These 3 T cell receptor beta chains were all obtained from the same sample, sequenced in a study of regulatory T cells in long-lasting Graves disease. Combining iRepertoire HTBI primers with Arm-PCR of CDR3 regions, the authors built TCR beta libraries. TCRdb itself ran the multiplex PCR reads through MiXCR, one entry per CDR3 protein. The table has 350,000 to 500,000 distinct CDR3 sequences, 11% to 15% seen once. Specified time point: newly diagnosed GD, antithyroid drugs for less than 3 months. Construction of the TCR library relied on RNA isolated from PBMCs. This sample also appeared in a second study, on T cells in Graves' hyperthyroidism and ophthalmopathy.

This material consisted of peripheral blood mononuclear cells (PBMCs), taken at new diagnosis, from a patient treated with antithyroid drugs. The receptors shown here come from a woman in her forties or fifties with Graves disease.

This clonotype was seen ten or more times. V usage is TRBV28 and J usage is TRBJ2-2, with 11 bases fitting TRBD1. Germline CDR1 reads MDHEN; CDR2 reads SYDVKM. This CDR3 region has 18 residues. V lost 5 bases, J lost 3 bases, and 11 bases stayed unmatched. The CDR3 loop is CASSGQGAPWGHTGELFF. The DNA for the CDR3 is TGTGCCAGCAGTGGACAGGGGGCGCCGTGGGGACACACCGGGGAGCTGTTTTTT.

This clonotype was recorded many times. The chain links TRBV27 to TRBJ2-1; 7 bases are shared with TRBD2. The CDR3 spans 15 residues. Losses at the gene ends were 6 bases for V and 7 bases for J; bases not matched to a gene: 12. The germline CDR1 and CDR2 sequences are MNHEY and SMNVEV (reference sequence). The CDR3 DNA reads TGTGCCAGCAGGGTAGGGGCGGGAGTACTGAATGAGCAGTTCTTC. Its protein is CASRVGAGVLNEQFF.

J is TRBJ2-1 and V is TRBV7-3; the match to TRBD2 covers 8 bases. CDR1 and CDR2 (germline): SGHTA, FQGTGA. The CDR3 has 17 residues. V shed 5 bases, J shed 0 bases, and the junction held 9 bases outside the gene matches. CDR3 bases: TGTGCCAGCAGCCCGAGTATTAGCGGGGCCTCCTACAATGAGCAGTTCTTC. Its translation: CASSPSISGASYNEQFF.